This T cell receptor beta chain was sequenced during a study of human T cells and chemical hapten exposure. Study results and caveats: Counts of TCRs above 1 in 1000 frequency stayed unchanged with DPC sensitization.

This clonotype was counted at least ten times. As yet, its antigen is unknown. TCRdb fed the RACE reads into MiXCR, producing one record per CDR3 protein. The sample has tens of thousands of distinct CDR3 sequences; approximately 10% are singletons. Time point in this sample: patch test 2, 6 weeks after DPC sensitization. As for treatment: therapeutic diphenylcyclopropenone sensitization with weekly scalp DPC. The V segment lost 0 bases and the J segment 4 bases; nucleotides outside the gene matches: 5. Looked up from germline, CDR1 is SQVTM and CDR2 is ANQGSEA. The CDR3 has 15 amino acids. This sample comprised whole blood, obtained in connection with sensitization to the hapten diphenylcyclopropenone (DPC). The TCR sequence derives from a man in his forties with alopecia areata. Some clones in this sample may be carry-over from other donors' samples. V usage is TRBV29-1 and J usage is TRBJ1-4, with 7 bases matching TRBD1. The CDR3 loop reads CSVEDGRGDNEKLFF. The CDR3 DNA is TGCAGCGTTGAAGATGGCAGGGGGGATAATGAAAAACTGTTTTTT.